This T cell receptor (beta chain) is from a study of blood T cell repertoires in COVID-19. Across the whole study: The cDNA or gDNA used as material had been derived from T cells, B-cell-depleted T cells, or PBMCs.

The protocol was immunoSEQ multiplex PCR, while the TCRdb copy is restricted to in-frame clones and leaves out a portion. The table includes fewer than 350,000 clones, 80% to 90% detected once. Germline lookup yields CDR1 MRHNA and CDR2 SNTAGT. This CDR3 has 13 residues. The V end was cut by 4 bases, the J end by 2 bases, with 8 bases between. Sequencing input: PBMCs or T cells enriched from blood (not recorded which). This clonotype was sampled from a man under 40 who had recovered from COVID-19. The chain joins TRBV6-4 to TRBJ1-1; D unclear. The chain's CDR3 is CASSVGINTEAFF. Written as DNA, the CDR3 is TGTGCCAGCAGTGTCGGGATCAACACTGAAGCTTTCTTT.